The clone carrying this T cell receptor beta chain has just a few counts. The antigen remains undetermined. The record originates from a study of response to subunit inactivated influenza vaccine. General study results and limits: Authors suggested each seasonal influenza vaccination recruits few new T cells.

MiXCR, run by TCRdb on the RT-PCR reads, gives a single entry per CDR3 protein. The sample includes a few hundred thousand distinct CDR3 sequences, 9.5% to 13% of them seen just once. CDR1 is SQVTM and CDR2 is ANQGSEA in the germline V gene. The CDR3 is 14 residues long. The trim removed 5 bases at V and 3 bases at J, leaving 6 bases unmatched. The receptor was derived from a man between 45 and 60 years old who received an inactivated influenza vaccine. The chain joins TRBV29-1 to TRBJ2-2; 7 positions agree with TRBD2. The sequencing here drew on PBMCs from blood, taken more than 35 days after vaccination. In nucleotides, the CDR3 is TGCAGCGTTTCGCGGGAGATGTACACCGGGGAGCTGTTTTTT. It yields the protein CSVSREMYTGELFF.